Ten or more counts support the clone carrying this T cell receptor (beta chain). The sample belongs to a study of human T cells and chemical hapten exposure. Using its own MiXCR run on the RACE reads, TCRdb lists one record per CDR3 protein. In the table there are more than 100,000 distinct CDR3 sequences, over 9% of which are singletons. The time point is: patch test 3, about 24 weeks after DPC sensitization. Noted treatment: therapeutic diphenylcyclopropenone sensitization with weekly scalp DPC. Blood collection took place prior to placing each patch test. The origin of this receptor is a woman in her 50s with alopecia areata. Some clones in this sample may be carry-over from other donors' samples. The sequences come from whole blood, collected in connection with sensitization to the hapten diphenylcyclopropenone (DPC).

CDR3 nucleotide sequence: TGCAGTGCTAGAGTACCGGGGGGCGCGGAGCCCCAGCATTTT. Translating it yields CSARVPGGAEPQHF. This chain links TRBV20-1 with TRBJ1-5, with D maybe TRBD1 (6 bases). The length of the CDR3 is 14 residues. Trimming took off 1 base at V and 8 bases at J, with 15 bases between the two ends. The V gene's germline CDR1 is DFQATT and CDR2 SNEGSKA (reference sequence).